This T cell receptor beta chain was obtained from a study of Graves' ophthalmopathy and Graves' hyperthyroidism. As for the study in general: The blood sample was drawn at first diagnosis and before any treatment.

The PBMC fraction was derived from over 9 ml of fresh peripheral blood. Trimming took 5 bases from V and 1 from J; bases not matched to a gene: 9. CDR1 and CDR2 (germline): SQVTM, ANQGSEA. The CDR3 runs to 16 residues. Many counts were recorded for this clonotype. For repertoire sequencing, the TCR beta CDR3 regions were amplified from RNA transcripts. First-round RT-PCR used HTBI primers; second-round multiplex PCR followed. TCRdb independently ran MiXCR on the multiplex PCR reads; one entry per CDR3 protein. The sample lists 500,000 to 800,000 distinct CDR3 sequences; about 41% were seen once. This TCR came from an adult man with Graves' ophthalmopathy. Sequencing was performed on peripheral blood. The chain uses TRBV29-1 and TRBJ1-3; TRBD1 aligns across 9 bases. The CDR3 coding sequence is TGCAGCGTTCGTGAGGGGACAGGGTATTCTGGAAACACCATATATTTT. The encoded protein is CSVREGTGYSGNTIYF.